The clone carrying this TCR beta chain was seen ten or more times. The data originate from a study of T cells in Graves' hyperthyroidism and ophthalmopathy. What was amplified from RNA transcripts were TCR beta CDR3 regions. A first-round RT-PCR of the TCR CDR3 used the HTBI primer set. MiXCR, applied by TCRdb to the multiplex PCR reads, yields one record per CDR3 protein. Of about 300,000 distinct CDR3 sequences listed, 15% to 20% were seen once; the top ten hold 35% to 45%. The CDR3 is 13 residues long. V gave up 5 bases and J gave up 6 bases; unmatched junction bases: 5. CDR1 and CDR2 (germline): SGHAT, FQNNGV.

The sequence was obtained from a man in his fifties or sixties with Graves' ophthalmopathy. V is TRBV11-2 and J is TRBJ2-7; 9 bases agree with TRBD1. Sequencing input: blood. The CDR3 is CASSVSDRGEQYF. DNA for the CDR3: TGTGCCAGCAGCGTATCGGACAGGGGCGAGCAGTACTTC. The full variable domain, its missing parts supplied by reference TRBV11-2 and TRBJ2-7, is EAGVAQSPRYKIIEKRQSVAFWCNPISGHATLYWYQQILGQGPKLLIQFQNNGVVDDSQLPKDRFSAERLKGVDSTLKIQPAKLEDSAVYLCASSVSDRGEQYFGPGTRLTVT.